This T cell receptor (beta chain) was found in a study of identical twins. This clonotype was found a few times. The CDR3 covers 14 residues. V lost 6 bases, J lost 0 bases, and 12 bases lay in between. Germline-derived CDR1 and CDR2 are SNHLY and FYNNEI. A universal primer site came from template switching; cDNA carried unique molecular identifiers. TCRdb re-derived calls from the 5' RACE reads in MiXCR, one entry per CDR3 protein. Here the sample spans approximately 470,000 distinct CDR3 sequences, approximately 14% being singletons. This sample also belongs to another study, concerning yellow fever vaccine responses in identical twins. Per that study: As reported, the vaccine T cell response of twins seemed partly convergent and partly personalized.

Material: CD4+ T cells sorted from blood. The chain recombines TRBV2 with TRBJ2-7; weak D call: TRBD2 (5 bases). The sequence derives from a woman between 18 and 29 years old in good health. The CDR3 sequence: CASSGGYSSYEQYF. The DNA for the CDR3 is TGTGCCAGCAGCGGAGGCTATAGCTCCTACGAGCAGTACTTC.